One sample yielded the 20 T cell receptor beta chains listed below, sequenced in a study of T cell changes during pregnancy in multiple sclerosis (dated by TCRdb to between 2017 and 2020). Library preparation was by the immunoSEQ multiplex PCR assay. The clones in this table, taken by TCRdb from immuneACCESS, are in-frame only. Not every clone is retained; where verified, under half of the shortfall comes from an unresolved V gene, and the cause of the rest is unknown. This sample lists approximately 71,000 clones; approximately 94% were detected once. The top ten constitute about 1% of the sample. The starting material was peripheral blood, obtained in the third trimester of pregnancy. Receptors were obtained from a female donor with multiple sclerosis, enrolled in a pregnancy study.

The CDR3 region is CASRELQGAAEQYF. Here the CDR3 DNA reads TGTGCCAGCAGGGAGTTACAGGGGGCCGCCGAGCAGTACTTC. This rearrangement joins TRBV6-5 to TRBJ2-7, with TRBD1 matching over 9 bases. Trimming at V came to 6 bases and at J to 6 bases, leaving 9 bases not matched to a gene. Germline loops: CDR1 MNHEY, CDR2 SVGAGI. CDR3 length equals 14 residues.

This clone appeared once. This rearrangement joins TRBV5-1 to TRBJ2-7; a possible D gene is TRBD1 (5 bases). With 2 bases removed from V and 4 bases from J, the gap between germline ends came to 16 bases. CDR3 length: 15 residues. The germline V gene encodes CDR1 SGHRS and CDR2 YFSETQ. The CDR3: CASSFLPGRPYEQYF. CDR3 sequence (DNA): TGCGCCAGCAGCTTTTTACCAGGGCGCCCTTACGAGCAGTACTTC.

This clone has only one observation. The CDR3 DNA follows: TGTGCCAGCAGTTTGATCAGGGGAAGGGCTGAAGCTTTCTTT. It is translated as CASSLIRGRAEAFF. This chain links TRBV6-6 with TRBJ1-1, with D possibly being TRBD1 (6 bases). The germline V gene encodes CDR1 MNHNY and CDR2 SVGAGI (reference sequence). This CDR3 spans 14 amino acids. The ends were cut back, 4 bases at V and 6 bases at J, with 15 bases in the middle.

This chain joins TRBV25-1 and TRBJ2-3; 11 nucleotides agree with TRBD1. The CDR3 sequence is 15 residues long. CDR1 MGHDK and CDR2 SYGVNS come from the germline V gene. V lost 3 bases, J lost 3 bases, and 2 bases stayed unmatched. CDR3 DNA sequence: TGTGCCAGCAGTGAGGACAGGGGGCTTACAGATACGCAGTATTTT. Its translation is CASSEDRGLTDTQYF.

The chain links TRBV6-5 to TRBJ1-1; D perhaps matches TRBD1 (5 bases). Trimming stripped 2 bases from V and 4 bases from J, with 14 bases between. This CDR3 contains 15 residues. Germline assignment: CDR1 MNHEY and CDR2 SVGAGI. CDR3 sequence reads: CASSYDWGRPTEAFF. The CDR3, as DNA: TGTGCCAGCAGTTACGACTGGGGGAGGCCCACTGAAGCTTTCTTT.

The rearrangement joins TRBV11-2 to TRBJ2-7; 7 bases line up with TRBD2. The CDR3 totals 14 residues. Germline values: CDR1 SGHAT, CDR2 FQNNGV. Trimming took 1 base from V and 7 from J; bases not matched to a gene: 7. The CDR3 nucleotides are TGTGCCAGCAGCTTAGGAGCCCATAGCGGGGAGCAGTACTTC. The encoded protein is CASSLGAHSGEQYF.

The chain employs TRBV6-5 and TRBJ1-5, with D uncertain. The germline V gene encodes CDR1 MNHEY and CDR2 SVGAGI. The CDR3 consists of 12 residues. V was clipped by 9 bases and J by 7 bases, with 13 bases between them. CDR3 sequence (DNA): TGTGCCAGTTCCGGACCGGGGCAGCCCCAGCATTTT. It is translated as CASSGPGQPQHF.

CDR3 sequence: CASSLNSDRASYEQYF. The CDR3 DNA is TGTGCCAGCAGCTTAAATTCTGACAGGGCGTCCTACGAGCAGTACTTC. This rearrangement joins TRBV7-2 to TRBJ2-7; 7 positions agree with TRBD1. With 2 bases clipped from V and 1 base from J, the junction kept 8 bases outside the gene matches. Germline loops: CDR1 SGHTA, CDR2 FQGNSA. The CDR3 contains 16 residues. Based on the CDR3 plus reference TRBV7-2 and TRBJ2-7, the full variable domain is GAGVSQSPSNKVTEKGKDVELRCDPISGHTALYWYRQSLGQGLEFLIYFQGNSAPDKSGLPSDRFSAERTGGSVSTLTIQRTQQEDSAVYLCASSLNSDRASYEQYFGPGTRLTVT.

The chain uses TRBV18 and TRBJ2-3, with TRBD2 as a possible D gene (5 bases). The CDR3 has 14 residues. From germline, CDR1 is KGHSH and CDR2 LQKENI. V was shortened by 4 bases and J by 6 bases, with 14 bases between the two germline ends. CDR3 residues: CASSRSVGGDTQYF. The CDR3, as DNA: TGTGCCAGCTCACGGTCTGTGGGCGGGGATACGCAGTATTTT.

The CDR3 reads CAISPAGERDTQYF. The CDR3 bases are TGTGCCATCAGTCCAGCTGGAGAGCGGGATACGCAGTATTTT. V gene TRBV10-3 combines with J gene TRBJ2-3; D possibly corresponds to TRBD2 (5 bases). Germline CDR1 reads ENHRY; CDR2 reads SYGVKD. Trimming left V 5 bases short and J 6 bases short, with 15 bases between. CDR3 length: 14 amino acids.

In this sample, this clone turned up once. The chain is built from TRBV6-4 and TRBJ2-7; 10 nucleotides agree with TRBD2. The CDR3 has 15 amino acids. Germline-derived CDR1 and CDR2 are MRHNA and SNTAGT. Unmatched junction bases numbered 10, after V lost 6 bases and J lost 5 bases. The CDR3 spells CASRPLAGVTHEQYF. CDR3 nucleotides: TGTGCCAGCAGACCTCTAGCGGGAGTAACTCACGAGCAGTACTTC.

V and J are TRBV27 and TRBJ2-1, with 8 nucleotides matching TRBD1. V shed 3 bases, J shed 3 bases, and the junction held 4 bases outside the gene matches. Germline V gene data show CDR1 as MNHEY and CDR2 as SMNVEV (reference sequence). The CDR3 is 15 residues long. The CDR3: CASSFGTGGYNEQFF. The DNA for the CDR3 is TGTGCCAGCAGTTTTGGGACAGGCGGCTACAATGAGCAGTTCTTC.

The genes are TRBV27 and TRBJ1-2; perhaps TRBD1 as D (6 bases). Germline V gives CDR1 MNHEY, CDR2 SMNVEV (reference sequence). This CDR3 has 18 residues. Trimming removed 4 bases at V and 4 bases at J, with 25 bases between. The CDR3 protein is CASSSLPTGQPEGYGYTF. The DNA of the CDR3 is TGTGCCAGCAGTTCCTTACCTACAGGGCAACCCGAGGGCTATGGCTACACCTTC.

This clone has only one observation. The genes are TRBV4-2 and TRBJ1-2; D is undetermined. V shed 0 bases and J shed 4 bases, with 15 bases lying between them. The CDR3 runs to 16 residues. Germline V gives CDR1 LGHNA, CDR2 YNFKEQ. CDR3: CASSQEREFKAYGYTF. CDR3 DNA sequence: TGTGCCAGCAGCCAAGAACGGGAATTTAAGGCCTATGGCTACACCTTC.

This clone was seen just once. Here the CDR3 reads CASSQDRGTENIQYF. CDR3 coding DNA: TGTGCCAGCAGCCAAGATCGGGGGACAGAAAACATTCAGTACTTC. V is TRBV4-2 and J is TRBJ2-4; D possibly corresponds to TRBD1 (7 bases). This CDR3 has 15 amino acids. Germline values: CDR1 LGHNA, CDR2 YNFKEQ. Trimming took 0 bases from V and 5 from J, leaving 11 bases between them.

The J gene is TRBJ2-1, the V gene TRBV11-2, with 11 positions matching TRBD1. This CDR3 region has 16 residues. Germline CDR1 and CDR2: SGHAT and FQNNGV. The J segment lost 6 bases and the V segment lost 1 base, leaving 5 bases of the junction unmatched. The CDR3 loop reads CASSLGGQGAINEQFF. The CDR3 nucleotides read TGTGCCAGCAGCTTAGGTGGACAGGGGGCGATCAATGAGCAGTTCTTC.

Here the CDR3 reads CAISFDRVWAQAFF. The CDR3 nucleotides are TGTGCCATCAGCTTCGACAGGGTTTGGGCCCAAGCTTTCTTT. V gene TRBV10-3 combines with J gene TRBJ1-1; 7 bases are a match to TRBD1. Per germline, CDR1 ENHRY and CDR2 SYGVKD. This CDR3 has 14 amino acids. J lost 9 bases, V lost 6 bases, and 13 bases had no gene match.

This chain connects TRBV5-6 to TRBJ2-1; D may be TRBD2 (6 bases). Germline loops: CDR1 SGHDT, CDR2 YYEEEE. Trimming left V 4 bases short and J 1 base short, with 18 bases between. The length of the CDR3 is 17 residues. CDR3 loop: CASSAGFGTESYNEQFF. The CDR3, as DNA: TGTGCCAGCAGCGCCGGGTTTGGGACTGAATCCTACAATGAGCAGTTCTTC.

This sequence joins TRBV19 and TRBJ1-5, with 10 bases that match TRBD1. Germline trimming cut 4 bases from V and 7 bases from J; bases unmatched to any gene: 10. Germline lookup yields CDR1 LNHDA and CDR2 SQIVND (reference sequence). The CDR3 extends over 16 amino acids. DNA for the CDR3: TGTGCCAGTAGTACACAGGGACAGGGGTCTGGGCAGCCCCAGCATTTT. This sequence encodes CASSTQGQGSGQPQHF.

The chain employs TRBV29-1 and TRBJ2-7; 8 positions agree with TRBD1. The germline CDR1 and CDR2 sequences are SQVTM and ANQGSEA. This CDR3 is 13 amino acids long. Losses at the gene ends were 7 bases for V and 0 bases for J; bases not matched to a gene: 5. The CDR3 bases are TGCAGCGGCGGGACAGGTCCCTCCTACGAGCAGTACTTC. This codes for CSGGTGPSYEQYF.